This TCR beta chain was sequenced in a study of cytomegalovirus exposure and HLA in healthy donors. The overall study: One earlier analysis, a look at 150 million to 200 million T cells, found roughly 120 million unique TCR beta sequences.

CDR3 length equals 17 residues. The V and J ends lost 3 bases and 4 bases respectively, with 22 bases between them. The PCR contained 60 Vbeta and 13 Jbeta primers. Generated by immunoSEQ multiplex PCR, the TCRdb table keeps only in-frame clones and is missing some. This table holds more than 150,000 clones, 70% to 80% found once. The clonotype was recovered from a girl between 10 and 17 years old in good health and CMV-seropositive. The chain is built from TRBV23-1 and TRBJ2-7; D might be TRBD1 (6 bases). TRBV23-1 has ORF status, its function being uncertain. The source material was PBMCs. The CDR3: CASSHPPSGQFRYEQYF. DNA for the CDR3: TGCGCCAGCAGTCACCCCCCCTCTGGACAGTTTCGTTACGAGCAGTACTTC.